The T cell receptor (beta chain) described here comes from a study of blood T cell repertoires in COVID-19. Study information: Both acute and convalescent COVID-19 samples were obtained from the United States, Italy and Spain. PBMCs, B-cell-depleted T cells, or T cells were the source of the cDNA or gDNA that made up the material.

Original processing notes: Amplification from reference gene primers served as the basis for estimated nucleated cell counts. The data were produced by immunoSEQ multiplex PCR, yet TCRdb's version contains in-frame clones alone and is incomplete. V, J and clone size are taken as reported in that table, and D and trimming were inferred from the DNA itself. In the table there are about 250,000 clones, more than 65% of which are singletons. This clonotype was obtained from a woman older than 75 with acute or convalescent COVID-19. The sample consisted of peripheral blood.

The CDR3 nucleotides are TGTGCCAGCAGTCTAGCGGGGCCCTCCTACAATGAGCAGTTCTTC. It codes for CASSLAGPSYNEQFF. The V call is TRBV6-5, the J call TRBJ2-1; TRBD2 agrees at 9 bases. V lost 5 bases and J lost 0; bases outside the gene matches: 2. Germline loops: CDR1 MNHEY, CDR2 SVGAGI. The CDR3 is 15 amino acids.